The 9 T cell receptor beta chains below were found in one sample sequenced in a study of blood T cell repertoires in COVID-19. This table comes from immunoSEQ multiplex PCR, and its TCRdb copy is limited to in-frame clones, with some not included. Of 250,000 to 300,000 clones in the sample, approximately 89% were seen once. Sequences were obtained from peripheral blood. These receptors originate from a woman aged 40 to 50 who had recovered from COVID-19.

The chain has TRBV6-5 and TRBJ2-7; 7 bases align to TRBD2. CDR1 is MNHEY and CDR2 is SVGAGI in the germline V gene. The CDR3 spans 15 residues. The junction had 10 bases not matched to a gene; V was cut back by 5 bases and J by 3 bases. The CDR3 bases are TGTGCCAGCAGTCCCCAAGCGGGACGGTTCTACGAGCAGTACTTC. This translates into CASSPQAGRFYEQYF.

V gene TRBV6-1 combines with J gene TRBJ2-7; 10 nucleotides match TRBD2. The trim removed 2 bases at V and 9 bases at J, leaving 4 bases unmatched. Germline CDR1 and CDR2: MNHNS and SASEGT. The CDR3 runs 13 residues. CDR3 bases: TGTGCCAGCAGTGAACAAGGGACTAGCGTGCAGTACGTC. Amino acids: CASSEQGTSVQYV.

J is TRBJ2-5 and V is TRBV11-2; TRBD1 is a possible D gene (6 bases). The germline V and J ends were trimmed by 3 bases and 2 bases, with 10 bases remaining between them. The CDR3 has 14 residues. The V gene's germline CDR1 is SGHAT and CDR2 FQNNGV. DNA of the CDR3: TGTGCCAGCAGCTTCCGGACAGTACAAGAGACCCAGTACTTC. It codes for CASSFRTVQETQYF.

The genes are TRBV18 and TRBJ2-5, with D perhaps TRBD2 (6 bases). CDR1 is KGHSH, CDR2 LQKENI, per germline. The V gene lost 6 bases and the J gene lost 1 base, with 9 bases spanning the gap. The CDR3 length is 13 residues. CDR3 amino acids: CASSREVQETQYF. CDR3 in DNA: TGTGCCAGCTCTAGGGAGGTCCAAGAGACCCAGTACTTC.

This chain connects TRBV6-5 to TRBJ1-1; D is unresolved. With 0 bases removed from V and 4 bases from J, the gap between germline ends came to 15 bases. The germline CDR1 and CDR2 sequences are MNHEY and SVGAGI. This CDR3 has 16 residues. CDR3 bases: TGTGCCAGCAGTTACTCGTATTCGGAGGTGGGCACTGAAGCTTTCTTT. It yields the protein CASSYSYSEVGTEAFF.

V is TRBV19 and J is TRBJ2-5; tentatively, D is TRBD2 (6 bases). The V and J ends lost 4 bases and 4 bases respectively, with 16 bases between them. The CDR3 spans 15 residues. The germline V gene has CDR1 LNHDA and CDR2 SQIVND (reference sequence). The CDR3 sequence is CASSSGEGARETQYF. The CDR3 DNA sequence: TGTGCCAGTAGTAGCGGGGAAGGCGCACGAGAGACCCAGTACTTC.

V is TRBV7-3 and J is TRBJ1-2; a possible D gene is TRBD1 (6 bases). CDR1 is SGHTA, CDR2 FQGTGA, per germline. Trimming cost V 2 bases and J 6 bases, with 10 bases left between them. The CDR3 has 13 residues. The CDR3 nucleotides are TGTGCCAGCAGCTTATCAGGGGCCAATGGCTACACCTTC. It is translated as CASSLSGANGYTF. The variable domain in full, completed from reference TRBV7-3 and TRBJ1-2, reads GAGVSQTPSNKVTEKGKYVELRCDPISGHTALYWYRQSLGQGPEFLIYFQGTGAADDSGLPNDRFFAVRPEGSVSTLKIQRTERGDSAVYLCASSLSGANGYTFGSGTRLTVV.

The chain carries TRBV19 and TRBJ1-1, with 7 bases aligning to TRBD1. CDR1 and CDR2 from the germline V gene are LNHDA and SQIVND (reference sequence). V lost 7 bases to trimming and J lost 5 bases; unmatched junction nucleotides: 4. The CDR3 contains 12 residues. The CDR3 region is CASTAGGTEAFF. The CDR3 region has the DNA TGTGCCAGTACCGCAGGGGGTACTGAAGCTTTCTTT.

The chain uses TRBV2 and TRBJ2-5; TRBD2 is a possible D gene (5 bases). V was pared by 6 bases and J by 1 base, with 9 bases between. The CDR3 consists of 13 residues. CDR1 SNHLY and CDR2 FYNNEI come from the germline V gene. The CDR3 sequence is CASRPGVQETQYF. The CDR3 bases are TGTGCCAGCAGGCCCGGGGTCCAAGAGACCCAGTACTTC. The whole variable domain, filled in from reference TRBV2 and TRBJ2-5, reads EPEVTQTPSHQVTQMGQEVILRCVPISNHLYFYWYRQILGQKVEFLVSFYNNEISEKSEIFDDQFSVERPDGSNFTLKIRSTKLEDSAMYFCASRPGVQETQYFGPGTRLLVL.